These T cell receptor beta chains were read from a single sample in a study of cytomegalovirus exposure and HLA in healthy donors. Assay used: immunoSEQ multiplex PCR; TCRdb lists only in-frame clones, some missing. Of about 120,000 clones in the sample, approximately 79% are singletons; the top ten hold 3% to 4%. What was sequenced was PBMCs. The receptors were sampled from a man aged 25 to 45 in good health and CMV-seronegative. CDR3s include the opening cysteine and the closing phenylalanine or tryptophan. The order of the fields is clone size, D gene, J gene, V gene, CDR3 DNA, CDR3 protein. The D gene is left open where the match is weak. A clone size is listed for some rows: how often the clone was seen (once, few, many), or a class if it is expanded.

-,TRBD1,TRBJ2-2,TRBV29-1,TGCAGCGTTGAATTGGCAAACAGGGGGATCACCGGGGAGCTGTTTTTT,CSVELANRGITGELFF
once,-,TRBJ2-3,TRBV19,TGTGCCAGTAGTATGGCGGCGGCCTTTGGGACAGATACGCAGTATTTT,CASSMAAAFGTDTQYF
-,-,TRBJ1-6,TRBV6-1,TGTGCCAGCAGTGGAGGCACTTTT,CASSGGTF
-,TRBD1,TRBJ1-2,TRBV11-2,TGTGCCAGCAGCCCCCCCGGGACAGTCTATGGCTACACCTTC,CASSPPGTVYGYTF
-,-,TRBJ2-2,TRBV30,TGTGCCTGGAGTTTCTTGGGGGCCTCCGGGGAGCTGTTTTTT,CAWSFLGASGELFF
-,-,TRBJ1-1,TRBV5-1,TGCGCCAGCAGCCGAGCGACAGAAATGAACACTGAAGCTTTCTTT,CASSRATEMNTEAFF
-,-,TRBJ1-1,TRBV28,TGTGCCAGCAGTTTTGTTCGGGGGTCCCAAAACACTGAAGCTTTCTTT,CASSFVRGSQNTEAFF
once,TRBD1,TRBJ1-2,TRBV7-2,TGTGCCAGCAGCTTATGGACAGGGGGATATGGCTACACCTTC,CASSLWTGGYGYTF
-,-,TRBJ1-1,TRBV5-1,TGCGCCAGCAGCCCATTAGTCCAGAACACTGAAGCTTTCTTT,CASSPLVQNTEAFF
-,-,TRBJ1-1,TRBV28,TGTGCCAGCAGTTTGATGGCCACTGAAGCTTTCTTT,CASSLMATEAFF
-,-,TRBJ2-5,TRBV5-1,TGCGCCAGCAGCGAGGGGCGACTAGTTATCCGGGAGACCCAGTACTTC,CASSEGRLVIRETQYF
-,-,TRBJ1-2,TRBV9,TGTGCCAGCAACCCCACAGGGACCAACTATGGCTACACCTTC,CASNPTGTNYGYTF
few,TRBD1,TRBJ1-4,TRBV2,TGTGCCAGCAGGGGAAGGGGGCAAGAAAAACTGTTTTTT,CASRGRGQEKLFF